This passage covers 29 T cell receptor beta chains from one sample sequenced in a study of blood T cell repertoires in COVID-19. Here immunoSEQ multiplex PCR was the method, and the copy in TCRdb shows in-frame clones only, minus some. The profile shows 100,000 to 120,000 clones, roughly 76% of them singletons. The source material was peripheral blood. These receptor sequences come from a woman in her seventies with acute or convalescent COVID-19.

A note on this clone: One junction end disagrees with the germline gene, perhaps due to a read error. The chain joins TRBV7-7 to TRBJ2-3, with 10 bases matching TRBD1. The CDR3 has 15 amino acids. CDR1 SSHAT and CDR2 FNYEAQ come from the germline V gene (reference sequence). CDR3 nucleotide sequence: TGTGCTAGCAGCTTAGACAGGGGGCCGACAGATACGCAGTATTTT. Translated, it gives CASSLDRGPTDTQYF.

Here the CDR3 reads CASRETGGYSNQPQHF. Here the CDR3 DNA reads TGTGCCAGTAGGGAAACAGGGGGATATAGCAATCAGCCCCAGCATTTT. This sequence joins TRBV19 and TRBJ1-5; 8 bases agree with TRBD1. Germline V gives CDR1 LNHDA, CDR2 SQIVND (reference sequence). This CDR3 contains 16 residues. Trimming took 6 bases from V and 0 from J; bases not matched to a gene: 7.

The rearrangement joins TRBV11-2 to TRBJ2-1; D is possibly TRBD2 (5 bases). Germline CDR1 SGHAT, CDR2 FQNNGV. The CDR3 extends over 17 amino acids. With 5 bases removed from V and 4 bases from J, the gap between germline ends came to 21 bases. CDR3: CASSLIAGGQFYNEQFF. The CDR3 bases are TGTGCCAGCAGCCTGATCGCGGGCGGGCAGTTTTACAATGAGCAGTTCTTC.

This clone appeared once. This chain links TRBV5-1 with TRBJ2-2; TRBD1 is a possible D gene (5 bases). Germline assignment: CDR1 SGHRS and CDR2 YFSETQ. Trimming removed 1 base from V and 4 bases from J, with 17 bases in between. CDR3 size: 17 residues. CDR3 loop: CASSLQGPGWATGELFF. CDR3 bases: TGCGCCAGCAGCTTGCAGGGCCCTGGTTGGGCCACCGGGGAGCTGTTTTTT.

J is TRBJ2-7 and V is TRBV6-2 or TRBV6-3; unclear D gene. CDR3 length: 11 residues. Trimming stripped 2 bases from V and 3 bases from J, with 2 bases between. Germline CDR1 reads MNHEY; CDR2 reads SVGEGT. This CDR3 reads CASSYRYEQYF. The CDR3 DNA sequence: TGTGCCAGCAGTTACCGCTACGAGCAGTACTTC.

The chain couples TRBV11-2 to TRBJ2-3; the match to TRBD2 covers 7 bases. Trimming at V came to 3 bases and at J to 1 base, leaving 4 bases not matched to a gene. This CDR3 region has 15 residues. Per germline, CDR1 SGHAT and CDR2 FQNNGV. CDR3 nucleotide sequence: TGTGCCAGCAGCTTCGGCGGGGGAGGCACAGATACGCAGTATTTT. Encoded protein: CASSFGGGGTDTQYF.

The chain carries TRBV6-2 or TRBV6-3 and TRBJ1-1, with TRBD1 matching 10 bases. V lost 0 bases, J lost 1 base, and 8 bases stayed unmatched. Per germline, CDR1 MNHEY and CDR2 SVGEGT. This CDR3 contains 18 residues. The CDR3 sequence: CASSYSYTDRGRNTEAFF. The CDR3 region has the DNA TGTGCCAGCAGTTACTCGTACACGGACAGGGGGAGGAACACTGAAGCTTTCTTT.

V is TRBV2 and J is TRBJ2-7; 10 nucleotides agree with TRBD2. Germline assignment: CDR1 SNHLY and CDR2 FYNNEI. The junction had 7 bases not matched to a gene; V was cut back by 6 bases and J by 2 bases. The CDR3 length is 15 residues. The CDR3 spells CASRRLAGEAYEQYF. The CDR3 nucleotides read TGTGCCAGCAGACGTCTAGCGGGAGAGGCCTACGAGCAGTACTTC. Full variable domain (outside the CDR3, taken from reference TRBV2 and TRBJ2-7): EPEVTQTPSHQVTQMGQEVILRCVPISNHLYFYWYRQILGQKVEFLVSFYNNEISEKSEIFDDQFSVERPDGSNFTLKIRSTKLEDSAMYFCASRRLAGEAYEQYFGPGTRLTVT.

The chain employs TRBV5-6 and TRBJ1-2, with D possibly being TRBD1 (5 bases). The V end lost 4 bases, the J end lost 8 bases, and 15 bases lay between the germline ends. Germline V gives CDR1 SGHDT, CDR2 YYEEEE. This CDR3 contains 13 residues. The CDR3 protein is CASSPTRAGGYTF. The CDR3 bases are TGTGCCAGCAGCCCCACCAGGGCAGGCGGCTACACCTTC.

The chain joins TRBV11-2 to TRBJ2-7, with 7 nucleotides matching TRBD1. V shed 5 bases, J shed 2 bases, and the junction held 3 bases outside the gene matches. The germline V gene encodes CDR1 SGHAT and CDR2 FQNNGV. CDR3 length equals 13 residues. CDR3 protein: CASSLQGAYEQYF. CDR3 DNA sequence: TGTGCCAGCAGCCTCCAGGGGGCCTACGAGCAGTACTTC.

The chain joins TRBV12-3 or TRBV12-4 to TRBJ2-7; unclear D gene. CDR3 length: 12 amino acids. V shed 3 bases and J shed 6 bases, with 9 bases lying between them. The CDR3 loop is CASSLLLPEQYF. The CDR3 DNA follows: TGTGCCAGCAGTTTGTTACTCCCCGAGCAGTACTTC.

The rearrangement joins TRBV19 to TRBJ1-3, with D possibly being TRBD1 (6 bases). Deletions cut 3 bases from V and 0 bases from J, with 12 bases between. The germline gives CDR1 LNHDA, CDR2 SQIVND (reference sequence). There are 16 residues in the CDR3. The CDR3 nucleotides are TGTGCCAGTAGTATGTCGTCAGGGGCCTCTGGAAACACCATATATTTT. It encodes CASSMSSGASGNTIYF.

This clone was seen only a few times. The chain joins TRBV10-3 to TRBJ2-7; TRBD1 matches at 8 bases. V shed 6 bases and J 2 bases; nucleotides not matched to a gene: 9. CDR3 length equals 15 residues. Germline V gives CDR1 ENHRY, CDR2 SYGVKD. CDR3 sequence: CAISDGTGNTYEQYF. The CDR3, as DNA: TGTGCCATCAGCGATGGGACAGGTAATACCTACGAGCAGTACTTC.

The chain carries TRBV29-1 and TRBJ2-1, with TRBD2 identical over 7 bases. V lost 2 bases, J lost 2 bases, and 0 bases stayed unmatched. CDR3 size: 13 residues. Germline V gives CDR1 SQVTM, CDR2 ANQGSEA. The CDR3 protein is CSVESGTYNEQFF. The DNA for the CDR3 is TGCAGCGTTGAAAGCGGGACCTACAATGAGCAGTTCTTC.

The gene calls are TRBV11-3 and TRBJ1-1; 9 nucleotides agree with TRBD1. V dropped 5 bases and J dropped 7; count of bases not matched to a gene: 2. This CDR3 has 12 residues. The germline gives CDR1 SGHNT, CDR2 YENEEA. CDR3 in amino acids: CASSPGQGEAFF. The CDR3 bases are TGTGCCAGCAGCCCGGGACAGGGTGAAGCTTTCTTT.

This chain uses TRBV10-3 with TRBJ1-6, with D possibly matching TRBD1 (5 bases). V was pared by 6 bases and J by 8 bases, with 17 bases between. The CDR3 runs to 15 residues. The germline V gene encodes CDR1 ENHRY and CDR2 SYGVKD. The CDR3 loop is CAISASRGDDSPLHF. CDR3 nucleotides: TGTGCCATCAGCGCCTCTAGGGGTGACGATTCACCCCTCCACTTT.

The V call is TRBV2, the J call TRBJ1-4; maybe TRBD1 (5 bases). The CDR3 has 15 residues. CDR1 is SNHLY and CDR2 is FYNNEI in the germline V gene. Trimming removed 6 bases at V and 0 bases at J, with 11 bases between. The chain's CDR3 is CASSREAATNEKLFF. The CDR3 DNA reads TGTGCCAGCAGCAGGGAGGCAGCAACTAATGAAAAACTGTTTTTT.

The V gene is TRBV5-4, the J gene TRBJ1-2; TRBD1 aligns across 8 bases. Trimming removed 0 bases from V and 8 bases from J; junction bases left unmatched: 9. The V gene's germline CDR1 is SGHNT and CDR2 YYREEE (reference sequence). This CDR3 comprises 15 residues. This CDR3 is CASSLGGTGRNGYTF. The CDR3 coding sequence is TGTGCCAGCAGCTTGGGCGGGACAGGACGAAACGGCTACACCTTC.

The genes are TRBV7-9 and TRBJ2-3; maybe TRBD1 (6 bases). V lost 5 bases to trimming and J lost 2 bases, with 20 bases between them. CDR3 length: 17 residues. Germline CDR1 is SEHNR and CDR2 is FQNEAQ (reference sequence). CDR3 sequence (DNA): TGTGCCAGCAGCACAGGCCCCAACAGGGATTACACAGATACGCAGTATTTT. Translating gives CASSTGPNRDYTDTQYF.

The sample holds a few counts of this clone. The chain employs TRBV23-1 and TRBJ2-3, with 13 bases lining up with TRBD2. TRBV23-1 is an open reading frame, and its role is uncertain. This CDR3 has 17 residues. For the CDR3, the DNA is TGCAATCATGGGGTTTCCGGGACTAGCGGGAACACAGATACGCAGTATTTT. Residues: CNHGVSGTSGNTDTQYF.

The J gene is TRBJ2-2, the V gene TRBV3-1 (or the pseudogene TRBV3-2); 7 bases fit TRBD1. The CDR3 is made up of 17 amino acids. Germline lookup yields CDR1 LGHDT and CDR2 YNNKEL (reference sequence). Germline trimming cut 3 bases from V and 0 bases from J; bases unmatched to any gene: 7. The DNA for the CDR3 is TGTGCCAGCAGCCAGCCGCTCCAGGGGGCGAACACCGGGGAGCTGTTTTTT. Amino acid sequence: CASSQPLQGANTGELFF.

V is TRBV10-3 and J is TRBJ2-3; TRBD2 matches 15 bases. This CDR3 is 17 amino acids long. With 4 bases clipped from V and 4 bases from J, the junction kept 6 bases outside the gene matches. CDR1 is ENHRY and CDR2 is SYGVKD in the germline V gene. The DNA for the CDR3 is TGTGCCATCAGTGGGACTAGCGGGGGGGCCGGGTCAGATACGCAGTATTTT. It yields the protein CAISGTSGGAGSDTQYF.

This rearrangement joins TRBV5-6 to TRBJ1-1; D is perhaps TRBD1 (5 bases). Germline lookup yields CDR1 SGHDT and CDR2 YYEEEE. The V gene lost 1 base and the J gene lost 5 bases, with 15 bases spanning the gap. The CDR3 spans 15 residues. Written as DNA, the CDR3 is TGTGCCAGCAGCTTGTTATGGCAGGGAGGGACTGAAGCTTTCTTT. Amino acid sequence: CASSLLWQGGTEAFF.

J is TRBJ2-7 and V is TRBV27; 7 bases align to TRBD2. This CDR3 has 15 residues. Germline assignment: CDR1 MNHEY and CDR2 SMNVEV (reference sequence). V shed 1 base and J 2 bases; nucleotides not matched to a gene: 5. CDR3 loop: CASSLYSGGTYEQYF. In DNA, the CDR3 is TGTGCCAGCAGTTTATACTCCGGGGGGACCTACGAGCAGTACTTC.

DNA of the CDR3: TGTGCCAGCAGCTTAGAGGTCTGGACAGGGGGTTCTGGGGCCAACGTCCTGACTTTC. This gives the protein CASSLEVWTGGSGANVLTF. The chain has TRBV7-8 and TRBJ2-6; 10 nucleotides agree with TRBD1. Trimming at V came to 1 base and at J to 1 base, leaving 7 bases not matched to a gene. Germline CDR1 and CDR2: SGHVS and FQNEAQ. CDR3 size: 19 residues.

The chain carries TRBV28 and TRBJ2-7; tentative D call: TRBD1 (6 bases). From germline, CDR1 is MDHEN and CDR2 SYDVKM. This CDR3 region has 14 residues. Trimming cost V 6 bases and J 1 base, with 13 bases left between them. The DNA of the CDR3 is TGTGCCAGCAGGAGGGGGACAACTTCCTACGAGCAGTACTTC. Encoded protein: CASRRGTTSYEQYF.

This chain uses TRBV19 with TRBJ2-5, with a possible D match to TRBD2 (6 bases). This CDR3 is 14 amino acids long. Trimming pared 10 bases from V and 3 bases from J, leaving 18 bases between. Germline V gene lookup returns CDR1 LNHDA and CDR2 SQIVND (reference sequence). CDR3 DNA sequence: TGTGCCACCCACGCGGGATGGCCGAAAGAGACCCAGTACTTC. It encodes CATHAGWPKETQYF.

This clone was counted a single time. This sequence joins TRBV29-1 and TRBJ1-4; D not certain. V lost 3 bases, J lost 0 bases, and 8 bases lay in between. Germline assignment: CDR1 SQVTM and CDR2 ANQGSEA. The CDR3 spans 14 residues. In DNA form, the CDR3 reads TGCAGCGTTGAGCAGGATGCAACTAATGAAAAACTGTTTTTT. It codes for CSVEQDATNEKLFF.

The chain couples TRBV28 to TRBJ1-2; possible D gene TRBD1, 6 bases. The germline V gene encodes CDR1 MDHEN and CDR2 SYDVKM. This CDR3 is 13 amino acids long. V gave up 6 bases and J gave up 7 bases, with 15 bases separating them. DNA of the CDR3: TGTGCCAGCAGCCCCGGGGGGGCGAGTGGCTACACCTTC. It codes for CASSPGGASGYTF.